Shown below are 8 T cell receptor beta chains from a single sample sequenced in a study of Graves' ophthalmopathy and Graves' hyperthyroidism. Amplified TCR beta CDR3 regions were obtained using RNA transcripts as template. Following a first-round RT-PCR that used HTBI primers, a second-round multiplex PCR was carried out. Via MiXCR, TCRdb re-called the multiplex PCR reads, giving one row per CDR3 protein. The sample holds 400,000 to 450,000 distinct CDR3 sequences; around 21% are singletons and the top ten take around 3.2%. The sample was peripheral blood. The source is a woman under 30 with stable Graves' hyperthyroidism.

This clonotype appeared many times. CDR3: CASSLQGILYEQYF. The CDR3 DNA reads as TGTGCCAGCAGTCTACAGGGGATCCTTTACGAGCAGTACTTC. V and J are TRBV12-3 or TRBV12-4 and TRBJ2-7; 7 bases fit TRBD1. This CDR3 is built from 14 residues. J was trimmed by 4 bases and V by 5 bases; bases with no gene match: 8.

CDR3 DNA: TGTGCCAGTAGTACCAGGGGACCCTCTGGGGCCAACGTCCTGACTTTC. Translated, it gives CASSTRGPSGANVLTF. The chain combines TRBV19 with TRBJ2-6; possibly TRBD1 for D (6 bases). Germline loops: CDR1 LNHDA, CDR2 SQIVND (reference sequence). With 4 bases removed from V and 0 bases from J, the gap between germline ends came to 10 bases. The CDR3 has 16 amino acids.

This clonotype occurred many times. This chain's CDR3 is CASSPTDFYYGYTF. The CDR3 DNA is TGTGCCAGCAGCCCTACAGACTTCTACTATGGCTACACCTTC. The J gene is TRBJ1-2, the V gene TRBV27; D unclear. The CDR3 totals 14 residues. Trimming shortened V by 6 bases and J by 3 bases, and 14 bases separated the two germline ends. Germline lookup yields CDR1 MNHEY and CDR2 SMNVEV (reference sequence).

This clonotype has ten or more counts. The rearrangement joins TRBV29-1 to TRBJ2-2; 11 bases are shared with TRBD2. Losses at the gene ends were 8 bases for V and 4 bases for J; bases not matched to a gene: 6. This CDR3 contains 14 residues. Germline V gene lookup returns CDR1 SQVTM and CDR2 ANQGSEA. The CDR3 sequence: CSIRLAGRTGELFF. DNA of the CDR3: TGCAGCATCCGACTAGCGGGACGCACCGGGGAGCTGTTTTTT.

The chain joins TRBV19 to TRBJ1-2; no definite D call. The CDR3 covers 13 residues. Germline-derived CDR1 and CDR2 are LNHDA and SQIVND (reference sequence). Trimming took off 3 bases at V and 8 bases at J, with 13 bases between the two ends. The CDR3 bases are TGTGCCAGTAGTATTTTACAAGGCCAAGGCTACACCTTC. It specifies CASSILQGQGYTF.

This rearrangement joins TRBV7-2 to TRBJ1-2; 9 nucleotides align to TRBD1. There are 15 residues in the CDR3. CDR1 is SGHTA and CDR2 is FQGNSA in the germline V gene. Germline trimming cut 5 bases from V and 4 bases from J; bases unmatched to any gene: 8. The CDR3: CASSLRTGESYGYTF. The CDR3 DNA follows: TGTGCCAGCAGCCTAAGGACAGGGGAGAGCTATGGCTACACCTTC.

This clonotype was detected ten times or more. The chain couples TRBV29-1 to TRBJ1-1; D may be TRBD1 (5 bases). The CDR3 consists of 10 residues. V was trimmed by 7 bases and J by 6 bases, leaving 9 bases between them. Germline-derived CDR1 and CDR2 are SQVTM and ANQGSEA. CDR3 sequence (DNA): TGCAGCGCCCCGGGGCCTGAAGCTTTCTTT. Translation gives CSAPGPEAFF.

This clonotype was detected ten times or more. The chain has TRBV12-3 or TRBV12-4 and TRBJ1-5; 7 bases line up with TRBD1. V trimming: 3 bases; J trimming: 3 bases; junction bases outside the gene matches: 5. The CDR3 runs 15 residues. For the CDR3, the DNA is TGTGCCAGCAGTTTGGAGACAGGGCCCAATCAGCCCCAGCATTTT. Translated: CASSLETGPNQPQHF.